The clone carrying this T cell receptor beta chain came up a few times. These data belong to a study of blood T cell repertoires in COVID-19. Study context: Samples representing acute and convalescent COVID-19 were sourced from the United States, Italy and Spain. PBMCs, B-cell-depleted T cells, or T cells provided the cDNA or gDNA that made up the material.

While infection was still active, Seattle patients were enrolled and then followed longitudinally. In the original analysis: It was from reference gene primer amplification that nucleated cell counts were estimated. Sequencing used immunoSEQ multiplex PCR; TCRdb keeps in-frame clones, though not all of them. Clone size and V and J calls were adopted from that table, with D and trimming inferred from the DNA. The sample lists about 160,000 clones, less than 85% seen once, with 8.1% in the top ten. Germline-derived CDR1 and CDR2 are ENHRY and SYGVKD. Trimming removed 5 bases from V and 3 bases from J; junction bases left unmatched: 16. This CDR3 has 18 amino acids.

The TCR comes from an older woman with COVID-19, enrolled during active disease. Sequencing used peripheral blood. This chain uses TRBV10-3 with TRBJ2-5; TRBD1 matches at 9 bases. CDR3 loop: CAISLYPPGQGEEETQYF. CDR3 sequence (DNA): TGTGCCATCAGTCTCTACCCGCCGGGACAGGGAGAGGAAGAGACCCAGTACTTC.